This T cell receptor (beta chain) stems from a study of control samples from healthy donors and cancer patients. Profiled with immunoSEQ multiplex PCR; TCRdb holds only in-frame clones, not every one. The data hold 100,000 or so clones, with around four fifths observed a single time. Germline V gene lookup returns CDR1 ENHRY and CDR2 SYGVKD. V was shortened by 0 bases and J by 1 base, with 6 bases between the two germline ends. The length of the CDR3 is 14 residues. V usage is TRBV10-3 and J usage is TRBJ1-2; D not resolved. This TCR derives from a woman aged 45-65 years in good health. The specimen sequenced was blood. The CDR3 DNA reads as TGTGCCATCAGTGAGTCTGAGGATAACTATGGCTACACCTTC. Residues: CAISESEDNYGYTF.